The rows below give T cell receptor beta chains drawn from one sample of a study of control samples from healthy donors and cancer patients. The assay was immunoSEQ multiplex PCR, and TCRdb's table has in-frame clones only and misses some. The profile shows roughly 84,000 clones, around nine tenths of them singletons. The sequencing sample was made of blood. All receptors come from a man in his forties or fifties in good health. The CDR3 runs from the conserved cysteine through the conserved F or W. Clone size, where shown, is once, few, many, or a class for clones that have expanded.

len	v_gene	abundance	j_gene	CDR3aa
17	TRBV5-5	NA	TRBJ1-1	CASSWALGGAVNTEAFF
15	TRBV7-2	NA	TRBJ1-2	CASSLTGKSQYGYTF
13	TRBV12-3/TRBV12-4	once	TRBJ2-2	CASSFYTTGELFF
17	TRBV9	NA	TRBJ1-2	CASSSRPHRDANYGYTF
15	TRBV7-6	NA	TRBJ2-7	CASSLEGSGVYEQYF
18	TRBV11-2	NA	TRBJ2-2	CASSSRRGLAGGTGELFF
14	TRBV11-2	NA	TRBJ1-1	CASSRIEMGTEAFF
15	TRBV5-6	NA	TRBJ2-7	CASSLIDRGPYEQYF
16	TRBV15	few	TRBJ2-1	CATSRVKGSSYNEQFF
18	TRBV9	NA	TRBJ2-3	CASSAEGTQGAGTDTQYF
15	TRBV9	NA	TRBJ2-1	CASSARGGAIDEQFF
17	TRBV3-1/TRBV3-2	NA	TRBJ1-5	CASSPYWMGGSDQPQHF
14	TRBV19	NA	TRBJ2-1	CASSTRGSYNEQFF
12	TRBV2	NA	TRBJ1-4	CASSGYNEKLFF
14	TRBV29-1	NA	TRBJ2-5	CSVEDVQPSGAQYF
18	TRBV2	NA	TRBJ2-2	CASSVRRGGLRNTGELFF